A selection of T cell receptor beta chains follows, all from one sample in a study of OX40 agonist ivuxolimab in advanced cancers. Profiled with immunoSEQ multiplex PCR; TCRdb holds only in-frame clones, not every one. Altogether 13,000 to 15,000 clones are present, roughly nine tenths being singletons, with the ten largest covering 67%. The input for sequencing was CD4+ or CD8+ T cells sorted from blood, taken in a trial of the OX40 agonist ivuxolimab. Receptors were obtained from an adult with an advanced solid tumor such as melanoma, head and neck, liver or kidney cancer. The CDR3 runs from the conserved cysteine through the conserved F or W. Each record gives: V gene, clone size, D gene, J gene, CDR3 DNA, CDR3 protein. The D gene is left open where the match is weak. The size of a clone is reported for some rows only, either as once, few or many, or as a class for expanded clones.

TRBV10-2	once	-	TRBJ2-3	TGCGCCAGCAGTGGGGGAGGATTTGGAGATACGCAGTATTTT	CASSGGGFGDTQYF
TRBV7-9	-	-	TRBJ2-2	TGCGCCAGCAGCGCCACGTCGAACACCGGGGAGCTGTTTTTT	CASSATSNTGELFF
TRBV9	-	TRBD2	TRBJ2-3	TGTGCCAGCAGCGTAGAAGTAGCGGGAGTTCACACGCAGTATTTT	CASSVEVAGVHTQYF
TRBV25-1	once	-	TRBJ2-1	TGTGCCAGCAGTGAATGGCGGAGTGGGACCAATGAGCAGTTCTTC	CASSEWRSGTNEQFF
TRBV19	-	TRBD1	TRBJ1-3	TGTGCCAGTAGCCCATCTGGGACAGGGATTGGAAACACCATATATTTT	CASSPSGTGIGNTIYF
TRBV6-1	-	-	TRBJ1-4	TGTGCCAGCAGTGAAGACTCCGGGGGGGGAGAAAAACTGTTTTTT	CASSEDSGGGEKLFF
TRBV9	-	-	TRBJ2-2	TGTGCCAGCAGCGTTGGGACCTCGAACACCGGGGAGCTGTTTTTT	CASSVGTSNTGELFF
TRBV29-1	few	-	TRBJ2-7	TGCAGCGTTGTCACTAGCTCCTCCTACGAGCAGTACTTC	CSVVTSSSYEQYF
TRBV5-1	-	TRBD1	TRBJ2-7	TGCGCCAGCAGCTTGGGCATTGGACAGGGGTGGTCCTACGAGCAGTACTTC	CASSLGIGQGWSYEQYF
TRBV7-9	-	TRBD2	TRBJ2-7	TGTGCCAGCAGCTTATTCGGGCGGGAGGGCCACTACGAGCAGTACTTC	CASSLFGREGHYEQYF
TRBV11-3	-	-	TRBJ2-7	TGTGCCAGCAGCCCCATCCGGGACTTGATCTCCTACGAGCAGTACTTC	CASSPIRDLISYEQYF
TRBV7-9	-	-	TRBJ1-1	TGTGCCAGCAGCTTTCGGTTCACTGAAGCTTTCTTT	CASSFRFTEAFF
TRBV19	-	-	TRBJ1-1	TGTGCCAGTATCAGAACTGGGCTGAACACTGAAGCTTTCTTT	CASIRTGLNTEAFF
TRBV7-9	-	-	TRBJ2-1	TGTGCCAGCAGCTTTACTCCTCTGGTGCGGACCCGTTACAATGAGCAGTTCTTC	CASSFTPLVRTRYNEQFF
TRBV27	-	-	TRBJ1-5	TGTGCCAGGAGCAGGGACCTAAATCAGCCCCAGCATTTT	CARSRDLNQPQHF
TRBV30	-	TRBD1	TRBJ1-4	TGTGCCTGGAGTACAGGGGATTTTTATGAAAAACTGTTTTTT	CAWSTGDFYEKLFF
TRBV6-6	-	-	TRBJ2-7	TGTGCCAGCAGTTACCTCGTCCAGGGGACCCACGAGCAGTACTTC	CASSYLVQGTHEQYF
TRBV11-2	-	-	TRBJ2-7	TGTGCCAGCAGCTTGGAAGTCTCCTACGAGCAGTACTTC	CASSLEVSYEQYF
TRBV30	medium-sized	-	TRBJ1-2	TGTGCCTGGAGTAAGGGAGGGCCCTACTATGGCTACACCTTC	CAWSKGGPYYGYTF
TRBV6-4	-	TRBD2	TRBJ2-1	TGTGCCAGCAGTGAACGAGCGGGGTCCTACAATGAGCAGTTCTTC	CASSERAGSYNEQFF
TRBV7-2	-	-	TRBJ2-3	TGTGCCAGCAGCTCCTGGGATGATAGCAAAGATACGCAGTATTTT	CASSSWDDSKDTQYF
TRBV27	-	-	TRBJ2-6	TGTGCCTCCGCCAACGAGTACTCTGGGGCCAACGTCCTGACTTTC	CASANEYSGANVLTF
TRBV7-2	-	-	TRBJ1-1	TGTGCCAGCAGCTTAGGGGGGCTGAACACTGAAGCTTTCTTT	CASSLGGLNTEAFF
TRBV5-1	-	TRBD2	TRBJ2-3	TGCGCCAGCAGCAGAGTTAGCGGGAGTACAGATACGCAGTATTTT	CASSRVSGSTDTQYF
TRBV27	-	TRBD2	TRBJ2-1	TGTGCCAGCAGTTTGACTAGCGGGGGGCCTGGCAATGAGCAGTTCTTC	CASSLTSGGPGNEQFF
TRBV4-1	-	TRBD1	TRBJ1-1	TGCGCCAGCAGCCACTTGGACAGGGGGAACACTGAAGCTTTCTTT	CASSHLDRGNTEAFF
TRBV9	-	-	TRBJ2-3	TGTGCCAGCAGCGTAGAGGGGGGGCGGACTGGCACAGATACGCAGTATTTT	CASSVEGGRTGTDTQYF
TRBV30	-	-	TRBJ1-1	TGTGCCTGGGGCCTTGGGAGGGGTGTTCCTGAAGCTTTCTTT	CAWGLGRGVPEAFF
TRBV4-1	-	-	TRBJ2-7	TGCGCCAGCAGCCAAGAGGAGGACCCGAGCTCCTACGAGCAGTACTTC	CASSQEEDPSSYEQYF
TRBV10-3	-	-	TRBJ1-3	TGTGCCAACCGGGCAGGCTTTCGGGTTGACTCTGGAAACACCATATATTTT	CANRAGFRVDSGNTIYF
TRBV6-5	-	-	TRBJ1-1	TGTGCCAGCAGGAGTGGGACTGAAGCTTTCTTT	CASRSGTEAFF
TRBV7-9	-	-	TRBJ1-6	TGTGCCAGCAGCTTGAGCGACAGACCCTATAATTCACCCCTCCACTTT	CASSLSDRPYNSPLHF
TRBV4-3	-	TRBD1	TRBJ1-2	TGCGCCAGCAGCCACCAGGGAGGACAGGATTACTATGGCTACACCTTC	CASSHQGGQDYYGYTF
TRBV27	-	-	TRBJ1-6	TGTGCCAGCAGAGGCCTGAATAATTCACCCCTCCACTTT	CASRGLNNSPLHF
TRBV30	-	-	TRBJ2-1	TGTGCCTGGAGTGTAACCGGGACCCCTGCCTACAATGAGCAGTTCTTC	CAWSVTGTPAYNEQFF
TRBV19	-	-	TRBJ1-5	TGTGCCAGTAGTATGGGACCCACGGGTCAGCCCCAGCATTTT	CASSMGPTGQPQHF
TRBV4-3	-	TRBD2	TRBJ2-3	TGCGCCAGCAGCTCTCTGCCGGGGGGGCCGGGAGATACGCAGTATTTT	CASSSLPGGPGDTQYF
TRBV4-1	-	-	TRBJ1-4	TGCGCCAGCAGCCCACGGGGCGGGAATGAAAAACTGTTTTTT	CASSPRGGNEKLFF
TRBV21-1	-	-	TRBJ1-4	TGTGCCAGCAGCATCAGGGGGCTGACTAATGAAAAACTGTTTTTT	CASSIRGLTNEKLFF
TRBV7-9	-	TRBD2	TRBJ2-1	TGTGCCAGCAGCCGGAAACCTAGCGGTGCCTACAATGAGCAGTTCTTC	CASSRKPSGAYNEQFF
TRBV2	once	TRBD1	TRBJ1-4	TGTGCCAGCAGTGATTTCATACGGGACAGGGTCTCACTAACTAATGAAAAACTGTTTTTT	CASSDFIRDRVSLTNEKLFF
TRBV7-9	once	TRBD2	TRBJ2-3	TGTGCCAGCAGCTCCTGGCCCGGGACTAGCGGGGAAACGGGCGATACGCAGTATTTT	CASSSWPGTSGETGDTQYF
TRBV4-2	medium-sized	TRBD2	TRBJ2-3	TGTGCCAGCAGCCCATGGGTTCACGGGGGGTCCGCAGATACGCAGTATTTT	CASSPWVHGGSADTQYF
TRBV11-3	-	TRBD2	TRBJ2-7	TGTGCCAGCCGCTGGGGGGGCTCCTACGAGCAGTACTTC	CASRWGGSYEQYF
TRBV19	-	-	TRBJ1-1	TGTGCCAGTAGTATAGGGAGAAAAAACACTGAAGCTTTCTTT	CASSIGRKNTEAFF
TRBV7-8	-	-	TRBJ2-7	TGTGCCAGCAGCTTACGGGGGGCCAGGGCCTACGAGCAGTACTTC	CASSLRGARAYEQYF
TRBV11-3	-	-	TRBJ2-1	TGTGCCAGCAGACAAACCAATGAGCAGTTCTTC	CASRQTNEQFF
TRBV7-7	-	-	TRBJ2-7	TGTGCCAGCAGCTCATGGGTCGGCTCCTACGAGCAGTACTTC	CASSSWVGSYEQYF